One and the same sample provided the 7 T cell receptor beta chains below, sequenced in a study of cytomegalovirus exposure and HLA in healthy donors (dated by TCRdb to 2016 to 2017). Library preparation was by the immunoSEQ multiplex PCR assay. A mixture of 60 forward primers for TCR Vbeta segments and 13 reverse primers for TCR Jbeta segments was used in the multiplex PCR. Imported from immuneACCESS, the table was reduced by TCRdb to in-frame sequences with V and J called. These copies leave out some clones; in studies compared against another copy, an unresolved V gene accounts for under half, and the cause of the remainder is not known. Across this sample there are over 150,000 clones, with about four fifths seen only once. The ten largest clones take up about 13% of the sample. Sequenced material: PBMCs. All receptors come from a woman aged 50 to 65 in good health and CMV-seronegative.

The chain uses TRBV11-2 and TRBJ2-5; TRBD2 matches at 7 bases. J lost 0 bases, V lost 4 bases, and 5 bases had no gene match. Germline V gene sequence: CDR1 SGHAT, CDR2 FQNNGV. The CDR3 loop spans 15 amino acids. For the CDR3, the DNA is TGTGCCAGCAGCTCCTTCCGGGGGGACCAAGAGACCCAGTACTTC. This translates into CASSSFRGDQETQYF.

This chain joins TRBV28 and TRBJ2-1, with TRBD1 matching 7 bases. The CDR3 is 20 amino acids. CDR1 is MDHEN, CDR2 SYDVKM, per germline. J was trimmed by 0 bases and V by 6 bases; bases with no gene match: 20. The CDR3 loop reads CASSTGTVKVLKVSYNEQFF. CDR3 DNA sequence: TGTGCCAGCAGCACGGGGACAGTAAAAGTACTAAAGGTCTCCTACAATGAGCAGTTCTTC.

The chain couples TRBV4-2 to TRBJ1-2, with 8 bases aligning to TRBD1. Trimming took 1 base from V and 6 from J; bases not matched to a gene: 10. The germline V gene encodes CDR1 LGHNA and CDR2 YNFKEQ. CDR3 length equals 16 residues. The CDR3 is CASSQVLSGGAHGYTF. For the CDR3, the DNA is TGTGCCAGCAGCCAAGTTCTTTCAGGGGGCGCCCATGGCTACACCTTC.

V usage is TRBV28 and J usage is TRBJ1-5; the match to TRBD1 covers 7 bases. The CDR3 length is 15 residues. Germline trimming cut 4 bases from V and 6 bases from J; bases unmatched to any gene: 9. The germline gives CDR1 MDHEN, CDR2 SYDVKM. The CDR3 DNA reads TGTGCCAGCAGTTCCCAGGGGGTAGACTTTCAGCCCCAGCATTTT. Translation gives CASSSQGVDFQPQHF.

This clone was detected a few times. This chain connects TRBV6-6 to TRBJ2-1, with TRBD2 matching 13 bases. V shed 4 bases, J shed 7 bases, and the junction held 7 bases outside the gene matches. Germline assignment: CDR1 MNHNY and CDR2 SVGAGI (reference sequence). The CDR3 is 16 residues long. The CDR3 sequence is CASSFSGTSGKNEQFF. The CDR3 nucleotides read TGTGCCAGCAGTTTCTCCGGGACTAGCGGGAAAAATGAGCAGTTCTTC.

In nucleotides, the CDR3 is TGTGCCAGCAGCTACTCGGCGACAGTGAACACTGAAGCTTTCTTT. It yields the protein CASSYSATVNTEAFF. The V and J genes are TRBV7-2 and TRBJ1-1, with a weak D call TRBD1 (5 bases). The CDR3 runs to 15 residues. Germline lookup yields CDR1 SGHTA and CDR2 FQGNSA. V was shortened by 4 bases and J by 0 bases, with 12 bases between the two germline ends.

The chain recombines TRBV7-2 with TRBJ2-2; TRBD1 matches 9 bases. CDR1 is SGHTA and CDR2 is FQGNSA in the germline V gene. V shed 5 bases, J shed 7 bases, and the junction held 8 bases outside the gene matches. The CDR3 contains 15 residues. In DNA, the CDR3 is TGTGCCAGCAGCCTCGACAGGGGGGAGGGCGGGGAGCTGTTTTTT. The encoded protein is CASSLDRGEGGELFF. The full variable domain, in which reference TRBV7-2 and TRBJ2-2 provide the parts outside the CDR3, is GAGVSQSPSNKVTEKGKDVELRCDPISGHTALYWYRQSLGQGLEFLIYFQGNSAPDKSGLPSDRFSAERTGGSVSTLTIQRTQQEDSAVYLCASSLDRGEGGELFFGEGSRLTVL.